This TCR beta chain stems from a study of OX40 agonist ivuxolimab in advanced cancers. Study overall: A male proportion of approximately 80% was recorded, with mean age roughly 62 years and range roughly 23 to 85.

The protocol was immunoSEQ multiplex PCR, while the TCRdb copy is restricted to in-frame clones and leaves out a portion. This sample has 55,000 to 70,000 clones; roughly 86% occur once, and the top ten carry about 2.6%. V lost 1 base and J 5 bases, leaving 11 bases between the germline ends. Germline loops: CDR1 SGHNT, CDR2 YENEEA. The CDR3 sequence is 14 residues long. Sequencing was performed on CD4+ or CD8+ T cells sorted from blood, taken in a trial of the OX40 agonist ivuxolimab. The chain combines TRBV11-3 with TRBJ2-5; D may be TRBD1 (6 bases). This receptor was obtained from an adult with an advanced solid tumor such as melanoma, head and neck, liver or kidney cancer. CDR3 bases: TGTGCCAGCAGCTTAGCGGGCCAGGGGGAGACCCAGTACTTC. It is translated as CASSLAGQGETQYF. The variable domain in full, completed from reference TRBV11-3 and TRBJ2-5, reads EAGVVQSPRYKIIEKKQPVAFWCNPISGHNTLYWYLQNLGQGPELLIRYENEEAVDDSQLPKDRFSAERLKGVDSTLKIQPAELGDSAVYLCASSLAGQGETQYFGPGTRLLVL.